The T cell receptor (beta chain) under discussion was sequenced for a study of shared clonotypes between healthy human individuals (dated by TCRdb to 2018 to 2021). Regarding the research as a whole: The cohort included three men and a couple of women between 18 and 49 years of age. For each donor, CD4 naive and CD4 memory were each run on three plates, CD8 naive on two plates, and CD8 memory on one plate. The study deeply sequenced blood TCR repertoires of 5 or 6 healthy adults to estimate repertoire size and the extent of clonotype sharing between individuals. To increase sequencing depth and limit assay-specific biases, TCR repertoire library preparation and sequencing were carried out by different laboratories using diverse techniques. Per donor, leukapheresis produced somewhere between about 0.9 and 9.5 billion PBMCs. Findings and caveats that apply to the study as a whole: Rarefaction of sorted-subset datasets indicated incomplete sequencing despite the large sequencing depth. Pairwise subsampling led to the expectation that sequencing depth would affect the degree of clonotype sharing among donors. Only blood was sampled, and tissue TCR repertoires likely differ from those in blood. Approximately 5% of naive CD4, 3.5% of naive CD8, roughly 2.4% of memory CD4, and about 0.4% of memory CD8 clonotypes were shared across four donors. The small number of donors limited the genetic and exposure-history diversity represented. Higher generation probabilities were observed for clonotypes shared by all four sorted-subset donors than for non-shared clonotypes. Naive subsets generally had larger estimated clonotype richness than memory subsets.

In regard to this clone: There is no known antigen for this receptor. Nothing much larger sits one base from this clone, and base qualities are not available.

Using the deep immunoSEQ assay, TCR CDR3 regions were amplified from genomic DNA by multiplex PCR. Extracted genomic DNA from each cell subset was distributed evenly across all wells of several immunoSEQ 96-well plates, and each plate was treated as a replicate. For sorted subsets, each replicate PCR was loaded with about 0.2 ug genomic DNA, equivalent to 25,000 to 35,000 T cell genomes. The purified libraries were quantified using a Qubit 3.0 fluorometer, sized with a Bioanalyzer 2100, and then quantified again using the KAPA Library Quantification kit. A separate single-read 150-cycle Illumina NextSeq 550 flow cell was used to sequence each immunoSEQ 96-well plate. On the study's bioinformatics: Because only junctional sequences without quality scores were contained in the immunoSEQ output, filtering matching that applied to full-length reads could not be performed. To assign V/J genes and CDR3, sequences were annotated using PyIR, a Python wrapper for IgBLAST v1.9, with IMGT germline references. Reads were removed for weak V/J assignments (E-value above 1e-6), missing CDR3, stop codons, out-of-frame junctions, or ambiguous translated residues. V3J clonotypes were defined as sequences sharing an identical inferred V gene, J gene, and CDR3 amino acid sequence. The percentage overlap between two repertoires was calculated by dividing the number of shared unique clonotypes by the size of the smaller repertoire. Richness of each repertoire was evaluated using RTK rarefaction, the Chao1 estimator, and Recon v2.1 estimates of unobserved clonotypes. Generation probabilities were computed with OLGA for all TCRbeta clonotypes obtained by the gDNA method from several donors. TCRdb mirrors the immuneACCESS table, restricted to in-frame sequences. Some clones are absent from its copies; in checked studies, under half trace to an unresolved V gene, and the reason for the others is unknown. V and J calls and clone size are as listed in that table; D and trimming were resolved from the DNA. The table for this sample lists fewer than 1.8 million clones; 98% of them were counted only once. The ten largest clones add up to around 0.33% of the sample.

The donors were healthy, HIV-negative adults who had no recently reported acute infections or vaccinations. Every donor was a Caucasian adult residing in Nashville, Tennessee, USA. Magnetic negative selection was used to enrich CD4+ T cells, after which naive cells were positively selected on CD45RA and the negative fraction became the memory subset. Blood was collected by leukapheresis, and PBMCs were isolated by Ficoll-Histopaque density gradient centrifugation and then cryopreserved in liquid nitrogen vapor phase. Analytical flow cytometry was used to check the purity and quantity of each magnetically sorted T cell population. Genomic DNA was isolated from each sorted fraction and quantified by UV absorbance on a Nanodrop 2000c. The CDR3 sequence holds 16 residues, the cysteine and phenylalanine included. Only the CDR3 portion is preserved as DNA: 48 bases, with reading frame beginning at the first base. The germline V gene provides CDR1 KGHSH and CDR2 LQKENI. A distance of 13 bases separates the germline ends of V and J, which lose 3 bases and 2 bases respectively.

The chain couples TRBV18 to TRBJ1-4, and the D gene may be TRBD1, 6 bases matching. Material for sequencing was naive CD4+ T cells sorted from blood. The sample's cell subset or site label, in plain terms: CD45RA+ positively selected. The source is a man between 25 and 39 years old in good health. CDR3 sequence: CASSPRLRGTNEKLFF. The bases are TGTGCCAGCTCACCCCGTCTGAGGGGGACTAATGAAAAACTGTTTTTT.